This T cell receptor (beta chain) was observed in a study of blood T cell repertoires in COVID-19. Study-level information: Whether acute or convalescent, the COVID-19 samples came from the United States, Italy and Spain. Nucleic acid was either cDNA or gDNA, and it came from T cells, B-cell-depleted T cells, or PBMCs.

V was pared by 1 base and J by 4 bases, with 1 base of the junction left unmatched. The length of the CDR3 is 14 residues. Germline CDR1 SGHTA, CDR2 FQGNSA. As handled by the study authors: Amplification of reference gene primers provided the estimated nucleated cell counts. TCRdb's table, derived via immunoSEQ multiplex PCR, lists solely in-frame clones and lacks some. Clone size and the V and J calls come from that table; the DNA yielded D and trimming. Seen here are 75,000 to 100,000 clones, approximately 82% observed once, and the top ten hold around 7%. The receptor's source is a man aged 45-60 years with active or convalescent COVID-19. The chain recombines TRBV7-2 with TRBJ1-2; 9 bases map to TRBD1. The specimen sequenced was peripheral blood. The CDR3 nucleotides read TGTGCCAGCAGCTTAGACAGGGGGCCCTATGGCTACACCTTC. Translating it yields CASSLDRGPYGYTF.